This is a list of T cell receptor beta chains from one sample in a study of T cells expressing NK-cell markers. TCRdb reprocessed the 5' RACE reads, keeping one entry per CDR3 protein, no DNA. Here the sample table reports fewer than 400,000 distinct CDR3 sequences. Sample: blood T cells: a sorted CD56 or NKG2C T cell subset, CD4+ or CD8+ T cells, or bulk PBMC T cells (not recorded which). All receptors come from a woman in her fifties or sixties in good health. Both conserved end residues are part of each CDR3.

V gene: TRBV14; J gene: TRBJ1-2; CDR3 protein: CASSQDLGQGATGYTF
V gene: TRBV27; J gene: TRBJ2-1; CDR3 protein: CASSFPRAGRDEQFF
V gene: TRBV29-1; J gene: TRBJ2-3; CDR3 protein: CSVDGGLKDTQYF
V gene: TRBV4-1; J gene: TRBJ2-1; CDR3 protein: CASSQGWNINEQFF
V gene: TRBV12-3/TRBV12-4; J gene: TRBJ2-5; CDR3 protein: CASSPRGRAGGSQETQYF
V gene: TRBV4-1; J gene: TRBJ1-5; CDR3 protein: CASSQDRGGKSNQPQHF
V gene: TRBV19; J gene: TRBJ1-2; CDR3 protein: CASGRGFNYGYTF
V gene: TRBV9; J gene: TRBJ2-1; CDR3 protein: CASSVAGTANNEQFF
V gene: TRBV12-3/TRBV12-4; J gene: TRBJ1-5; CDR3 protein: CASSLSKTGSNQPQHF
V gene: TRBV28; J gene: TRBJ2-5; CDR3 protein: CASRPPGIERGTQYF
V gene: TRBV5-5; J gene: TRBJ1-1; CDR3 protein: CASRTGTGGMNTEAFF
V gene: TRBV6-1; J gene: TRBJ1-2; CDR3 protein: CASSELGMDYGYTF
V gene: TRBV29-1; J gene: TRBJ1-2; CDR3 protein: CSAEGGRGYGYTF
V gene: TRBV15; J gene: TRBJ2-7; CDR3 protein: CATSRVGKAGSHEQYF
V gene: TRBV10-3; J gene: TRBJ1-2; CDR3 protein: CAIGTPARYGYTF
V gene: TRBV27; J gene: TRBJ2-3; CDR3 protein: CASSPGLADSTDTQYF
V gene: TRBV15; J gene: TRBJ1-1; CDR3 protein: CATSRDWNTEAFF
V gene: TRBV3-1; J gene: TRBJ2-7; CDR3 protein: CASSQRTGGADEQYF
V gene: TRBV12-3/TRBV12-4; J gene: TRBJ1-4; CDR3 protein: CASSSRQATNEKLFF
V gene: TRBV12-3/TRBV12-4; J gene: TRBJ2-1; CDR3 protein: CASSLARAGPYNEQFF
V gene: TRBV9; J gene: TRBJ2-3; CDR3 protein: CASSVDGWGTDTQYF
V gene: TRBV4-1; J gene: TRBJ1-6; CDR3 protein: CASKDRGNSPLHF
V gene: TRBV4-2; J gene: TRBJ2-1; CDR3 protein: CASSQEGTSGSLEEQFF
V gene: TRBV4-1; J gene: TRBJ2-3; CDR3 protein: CATQGLGYTQYF
V gene: TRBV9; J gene: TRBJ1-5; CDR3 protein: CASSWAAEGQPQHF
V gene: TRBV4-1; J gene: TRBJ2-7; CDR3 protein: CASSQGSRTGTYEQYF
V gene: TRBV7-9; J gene: TRBJ2-4; CDR3 protein: CASSYRTGPDIQYF
V gene: TRBV12-3/TRBV12-4; J gene: TRBJ2-1; CDR3 protein: CASSLPPMTGYNEQFF
V gene: TRBV7-2; J gene: TRBJ2-3; CDR3 protein: CASSLGLGITDTQYF
V gene: TRBV29-1; J gene: TRBJ2-5; CDR3 protein: CSATRQQETQYF
V gene: TRBV12-3/TRBV12-4; J gene: TRBJ2-7; CDR3 protein: CASSSAGESYEQYF
V gene: TRBV20-1; J gene: TRBJ1-1; CDR3 protein: CSASRDRGRGTEAFF
V gene: TRBV20-1; J gene: TRBJ2-1; CDR3 protein: CSARGGLEVPNEQFF
V gene: TRBV11-2; J gene: TRBJ2-2; CDR3 protein: CASSLMPRGGNTGELFF
V gene: TRBV4-1; J gene: TRBJ1-2; CDR3 protein: CASSQVGQGRGYGYTF
V gene: TRBV10-3; J gene: TRBJ1-6; CDR3 protein: CAISDDRRYNSPLHF
V gene: TRBV29-1; J gene: TRBJ2-3; CDR3 protein: CSVVVFGDTQYF
V gene: TRBV12-3/TRBV12-4; J gene: TRBJ2-1; CDR3 protein: CASSFRGSFGNEQFF